This TCR beta chain came from a study of T cell responses to AZD1222 COVID-19 vaccine. About the study: Researchers grouped second doses given at about 4 or about 12 weeks into one pool.

Sequencing was performed with immunoSEQ multiplex PCR; in TCRdb, only in-frame clones are kept and a portion is missing. The data hold about 130,000 clones, with around nine tenths observed a single time. Germline V gene lookup returns CDR1 SGHTA and CDR2 FQGNSA. V was shortened by 4 bases and J by 5 bases, with 13 bases between the two germline ends. This CDR3 comprises 14 residues. The sequencing here drew on peripheral blood, taken on day 0 of AZD1222 vaccination. This TCR came from an adult in good health. The chain employs TRBV7-2 and TRBJ2-3; D may correspond to TRBD1 or TRBD2 (6 bases each). The CDR3 nucleotides read TGTGCCAGCAGCTCCCCCGAGGGGGGAGATACGCAGTATTTT. Its translation is CASSSPEGGDTQYF.